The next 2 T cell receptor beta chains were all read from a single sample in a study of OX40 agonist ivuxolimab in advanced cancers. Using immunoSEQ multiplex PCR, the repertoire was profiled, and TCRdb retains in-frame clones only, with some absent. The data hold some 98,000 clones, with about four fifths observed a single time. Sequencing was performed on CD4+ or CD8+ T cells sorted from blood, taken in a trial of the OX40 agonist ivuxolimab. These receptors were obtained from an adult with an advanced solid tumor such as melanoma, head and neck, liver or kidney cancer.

Here the CDR3 DNA reads TGTGCCAGCACCTTGGACAGGGTTACCTACGAGCAGTACTTC. Residues: CASTLDRVTYEQYF. This rearrangement joins TRBV6-1 to TRBJ2-7, with TRBD1 matching 8 bases. Trimming at V came to 7 bases and at J to 2 bases, leaving 7 bases not matched to a gene. Germline values: CDR1 MNHNS, CDR2 SASEGT. The CDR3 has 14 residues.

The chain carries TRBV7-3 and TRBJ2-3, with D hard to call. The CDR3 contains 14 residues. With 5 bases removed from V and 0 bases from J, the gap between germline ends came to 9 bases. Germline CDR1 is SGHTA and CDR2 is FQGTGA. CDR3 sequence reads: CASSRLGSTDTQYF. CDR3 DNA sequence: TGTGCCAGCAGCCGACTTGGGAGCACAGATACGCAGTATTTT.